This is a list of T cell receptor beta chains from one sample in a study of identifying expanded T cells in peripheral blood. Sequencing was performed with immunoSEQ multiplex PCR; in TCRdb, only in-frame clones are kept and a portion is missing. Of around 70,000 clones listed, about 90% are singletons. The specimen sequenced was blood. These receptors originate from a person aged 18 to 70 in good health. Both conserved end residues are part of each CDR3. D genes are given only for firm matches. The listing skips clone size in some rows; elsewhere it reads once, few, many or a size class.

>-|TRBJ2-3|TRBV7-2|-
CASSLDHTDTQYF
TGTGCCAGCAGCTTAGACCACACAGATACGCAGTATTTT
>TRBD1|TRBJ1-2|TRBV19|-
CASSLTGRGGYTF
TGTGCCAGTAGCCTGACAGGGCGGGGTGGCTACACCTTC
>TRBD2|TRBJ2-5|TRBV5-6|-
CASSLGGLAAQETQYF
TGTGCCAGCAGCTTGGGTGGACTAGCGGCCCAAGAGACCCAGTACTTC
>-|TRBJ1-2|TRBV2|once
CASSAQGYGYTF
TGTGCCAGCAGTGCCCAGGGGTATGGCTACACCTTC
>-|TRBJ2-5|TRBV5-1|-
CASSLVGGGQETQYF
TGCGCCAGCAGCTTGGTAGGGGGAGGGCAAGAGACCCAGTACTTC
>TRBD1|TRBJ2-7|TRBV5-1|-
CASSLPGQGIEQYF
TGCGCCAGCAGCTTACCGGGACAGGGAATCGAGCAGTACTTC
>-|TRBJ1-1|TRBV6-5|-
CASSDSGPHTEAFF
TGTGCCAGCAGTGATTCAGGTCCCCACACTGAAGCTTTCTTT
>-|TRBJ2-2|TRBV6-5|-
CASSLLAGGELFF
TGTGCCAGCAGTTTGCTGGCTGGGGGGGAGCTGTTTTTT
>TRBD2|TRBJ2-5|TRBV28|-
CASRPLGLAGGETQYF
TGTGCCAGCAGACCACTGGGACTAGCGGGCGGAGAGACCCAGTACTTC
>-|TRBJ2-3|TRBV5-3|-
CARSHYAGETDTQYF
TGTGCCAGAAGCCACTACGCTGGGGAGACAGATACGCAGTATTTT
>TRBD2|TRBJ2-7|TRBV7-2|-
CASSFGSGGYEQYF
TGTGCCAGCAGCTTTGGGAGCGGGGGTTACGAGCAGTACTTC
>TRBD1|TRBJ2-5|TRBV4-1|-
CASSQAGQPYQETQYF
TGCGCCAGCAGCCAAGCGGGACAGCCGTACCAAGAGACCCAGTACTTC
>-|TRBJ1-2|TRBV6-6|-
CASSPRGYYGYTF
TGTGCCAGCAGCCCCCGCGGGTACTATGGCTACACCTTC
>-|TRBJ1-1|TRBV19|once
CASSSPIGGGEAFF
TGTGCCAGTAGTAGCCCTATCGGGGGAGGAGAAGCTTTCTTT
>-|TRBJ2-1|TRBV20-1|-
CSASKRDEQFF
TGCAGTGCTTCAAAGAGGGATGAGCAGTTCTTC
>-|TRBJ1-2|TRBV6-5|-
CASSYSGLDYGYTF
TGTGCCAGCAGTTACTCCGGCTTGGACTATGGCTACACCTTC
>TRBD1|TRBJ2-5|TRBV9|-
CASSARQGASETQYF
TGTGCCAGCAGCGCAAGACAGGGGGCATCGGAGACCCAGTACTTC
>-|TRBJ2-3|TRBV18|-
CASSLRQVPQGGDTQYF
TGTGCCAGCTCACTCCGACAGGTCCCTCAGGGCGGAGATACGCAGTATTTT
>-|TRBJ2-7|TRBV28|-
CASSLSRAGEQYF
TGTGCCAGCAGTTTATCGAGGGCGGGGGAGCAGTACTTC
>-|TRBJ1-1|TRBV5-4|-
CASSFMGTEAFF
TGTGCCAGCAGCTTTATGGGGACTGAAGCTTTCTTT
>-|TRBJ1-1|TRBV19|-
CASSKGRVTEAFF
TGTGCCAGTAGTAAGGGCAGGGTGACTGAAGCTTTCTTT
>-|TRBJ1-6|TRBV25-1|few
CASSAVRAPLHF
TGTGCCAGCAGTGCCGTACGGGCGCCCCTCCACTTT
>-|TRBJ2-1|TRBV6-4|-
CASSDRASQGYNEQFF
TGTGCCAGCAGTGACCGGGCTAGCCAAGGGTACAATGAGCAGTTCTTC
>-|TRBJ2-7|TRBV5-6|-
CASSLAGEQYF
TGTGCCAGCAGCTTAGCAGGAGAGCAGTACTTC
>-|TRBJ1-6|TRBV19|-
CASSRDSYNSPLHF
TGTGCCAGTAGCCGGGACTCCTATAATTCACCCCTCCACTTT
>-|TRBJ2-7|TRBV18|once
CASSGPSYEQYF
TGTGCCAGCTCAGGCCCCTCCTACGAGCAGTACTTC
>TRBD1|TRBJ2-5|TRBV9|once
CASSKGTGQQTQYF
TGTGCCAGCAGCAAAGGGACAGGGCAACAGACCCAGTACTTC
>-|TRBJ2-1|TRBV5-1|-
CASSLVGQRQNEQFF
TGCGCCAGCAGCTTGGTAGGGCAGAGACAGAATGAGCAGTTCTTC
>TRBD1|TRBJ1-1|TRBV6-5|-
CASRRDRETFF
TGTGCCAGCAGACGGGACAGGGAGACTTTCTTT
>-|TRBJ2-7|TRBV5-1|-
CASSLSVGYEQYF
TGCGCCAGCAGCTTGTCGGTGGGTTACGAGCAGTACTTC
>-|TRBJ2-3|TRBV7-6|once
CASSRLNRVPTDTQYF
TGTGCCAGCAGCCGTTTGAACAGGGTCCCCACAGATACGCAGTATTTT
>-|TRBJ2-5|TRBV12-5|-
CASGPQTGLGETQYF
TGTGCTAGTGGCCCCCAAACGGGTTTGGGGGAGACCCAGTACTTC
>-|TRBJ2-3|TRBV7-2|once
CASSKGGKGTDTQYF
TGTGCCAGCAGCAAAGGAGGGAAGGGCACAGATACGCAGTATTTT
>-|TRBJ2-4|TRBV29-1|-
CSVPIWTDGKNIQYF
TGCAGCGTTCCCATTTGGACAGACGGCAAAAACATTCAGTACTTC
>TRBD2|TRBJ2-1|TRBV11-2|-
CASSSQTSGDNEQFF
TGTGCCAGCAGCTCCCAGACTAGCGGGGACAATGAGCAGTTCTTC
>-|TRBJ2-2|TRBV11-2|once
CASSFGRGRDGELFF
TGTGCCAGCAGCTTTGGCAGGGGCCGTGACGGGGAGCTGTTTTTT
>-|TRBJ2-3|TRBV10-2|-
CASRSRDWLTYTQYF
TGCGCCAGCAGATCGCGGGACTGGCTGACCTATACGCAGTATTTT
>-|TRBJ2-3|TRBV6-6|-
CASSPQVTQYF
TGTGCCAGCAGCCCTCAGGTTACGCAGTATTTT
>-|TRBJ1-5|TRBV27|-
CASSFSSNQPQHF
TGTGCCAGCAGTTTTAGTAGCAATCAGCCCCAGCATTTT
>TRBD2|TRBJ2-3|TRBV9|-
CASSIAVSGSSYTSTDTQYF
TGTGCCAGCAGCATCGCCGTTAGCGGGAGCTCCTACACTAGCACAGATACGCAGTATTTT
>-|TRBJ2-1|TRBV29-1|-
CSVSTGKGVHNEQFF
TGCAGCGTTTCTACAGGGAAAGGGGTTCACAATGAGCAGTTCTTC
>TRBD2|TRBJ2-5|TRBV4-2|-
CASSQKREVQETQYF
TGTGCCAGCAGCCAGAAGCGGGAGGTACAAGAGACCCAGTACTTC
>TRBD1|TRBJ2-1|TRBV4-2|-
CASSQEDRARQFF
TGTGCCAGCAGCCAGGAAGACAGGGCCAGGCAGTTCTTC
>-|TRBJ2-5|TRBV9|-
CASSGSGTKETQYF
TGTGCCAGCAGCGGTTCCGGGACAAAAGAGACCCAGTACTTC
>-|TRBJ2-7|TRBV10-2|-
CASSERQIYEQYF
TGCGCCAGCAGTGAGAGGCAGATCTACGAGCAGTACTTC
>TRBD1|TRBJ1-3|TRBV4-1|-
CASSQARGNTIYF
TGCGCCAGCAGCCAAGCCAGGGGGAACACCATATATTTT